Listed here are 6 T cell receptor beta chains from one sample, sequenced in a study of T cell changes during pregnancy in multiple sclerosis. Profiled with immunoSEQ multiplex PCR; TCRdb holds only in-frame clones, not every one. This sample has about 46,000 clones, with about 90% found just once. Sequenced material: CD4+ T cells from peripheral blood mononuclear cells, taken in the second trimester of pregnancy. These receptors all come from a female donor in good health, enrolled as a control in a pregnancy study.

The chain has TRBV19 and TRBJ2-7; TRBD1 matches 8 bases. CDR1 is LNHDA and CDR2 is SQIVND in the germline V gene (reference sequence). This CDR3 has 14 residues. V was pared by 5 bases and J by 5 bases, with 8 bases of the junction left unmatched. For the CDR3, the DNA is TGTGCCAGTAGTCGCAGGGGGCGCATCGACGAGCAGTACTTC. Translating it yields CASSRRGRIDEQYF.

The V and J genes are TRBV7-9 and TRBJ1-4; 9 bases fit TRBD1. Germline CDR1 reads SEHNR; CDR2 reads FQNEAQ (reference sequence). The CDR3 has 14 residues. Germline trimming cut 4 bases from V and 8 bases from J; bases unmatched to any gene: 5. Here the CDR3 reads CASSYGQGREKLFF. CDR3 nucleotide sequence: TGTGCCAGCAGCTATGGACAGGGGAGGGAAAAACTGTTTTTT.

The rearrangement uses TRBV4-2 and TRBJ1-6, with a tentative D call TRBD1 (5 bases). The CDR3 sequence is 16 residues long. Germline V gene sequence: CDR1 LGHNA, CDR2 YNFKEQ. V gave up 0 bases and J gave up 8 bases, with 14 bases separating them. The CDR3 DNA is TGTGCCAGCAGCCAAGAGGGGCCCAAGAAGCATTCACCCCTCCACTTT. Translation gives CASSQEGPKKHSPLHF.

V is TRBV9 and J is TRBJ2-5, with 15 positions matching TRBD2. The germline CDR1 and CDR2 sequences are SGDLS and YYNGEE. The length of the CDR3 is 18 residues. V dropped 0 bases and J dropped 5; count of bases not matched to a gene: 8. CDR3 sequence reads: CASSVGRTSGGVLETQYF. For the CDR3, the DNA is TGTGCCAGCAGCGTAGGCAGGACTAGCGGGGGGGTGTTGGAGACCCAGTACTTC.

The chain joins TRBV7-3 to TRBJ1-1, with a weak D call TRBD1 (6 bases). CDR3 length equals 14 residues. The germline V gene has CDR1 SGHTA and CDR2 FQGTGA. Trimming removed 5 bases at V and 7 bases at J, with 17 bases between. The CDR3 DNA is TGTGCCAGCAGCCACGGACAGACTACGGGTGAAGCTTTCTTT. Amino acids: CASSHGQTTGEAFF. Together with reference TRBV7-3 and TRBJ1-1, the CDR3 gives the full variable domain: GAGVSQTPSNKVTEKGKYVELRCDPISGHTALYWYRQSLGQGPEFLIYFQGTGAADDSGLPNDRFFAVRPEGSVSTLKIQRTERGDSAVYLCASSHGQTTGEAFFGQGTRLTVV.

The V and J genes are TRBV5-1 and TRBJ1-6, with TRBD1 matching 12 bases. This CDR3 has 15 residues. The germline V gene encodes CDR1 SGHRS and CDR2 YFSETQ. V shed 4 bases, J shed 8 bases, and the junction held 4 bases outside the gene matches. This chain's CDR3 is CASSAGTGGDSPLHF. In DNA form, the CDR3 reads TGCGCCAGCAGCGCTGGGACAGGGGGCGATTCACCCCTCCACTTT.